This T cell receptor beta chain was identified during a study of OX40 agonist ivuxolimab in advanced cancers. Study at large: The patients got ivuxolimab, which is an agonistic anti-OX40 (CD134) antibody. Partial responses, seen in three patients, involved one hepatocellular carcinoma and two cutaneous melanomas. Whole-study results and caveats: Some nonresponders likewise displayed low normalized T-cell clonal expansion. Circulating CD4+ and CD8+ T cells showed clonal expansion by week 6 at 0.1 to 3.0 mg/kg.

This clone has only a few counts. The target antigen is unknown. At one end the junction does not follow the germline gene, possibly because of a read error. The germline V gene encodes CDR1 SGHVS and CDR2 FNYEAQ. CDR3 length: 15 residues. TCRdb keeps only in-frame clones here, not all; method: immunoSEQ multiplex PCR. The sample contains about 16,000 clones, 86% of which appear only once. The sample was CD4+ or CD8+ T cells sorted from blood, taken in a trial of the OX40 agonist ivuxolimab. The chain couples TRBV7-6 to TRBJ2-7; possibly TRBD2 for D (6 bases). The TCR sequence derives from an adult with an advanced solid tumor such as melanoma, head and neck, liver or kidney cancer. CDR3 bases: TGTGCCAGCAGCACCGGAGGGATAAGGTCCTCCGAGCAGTACTTC. Translating gives CASSTGGIRSSEQYF.